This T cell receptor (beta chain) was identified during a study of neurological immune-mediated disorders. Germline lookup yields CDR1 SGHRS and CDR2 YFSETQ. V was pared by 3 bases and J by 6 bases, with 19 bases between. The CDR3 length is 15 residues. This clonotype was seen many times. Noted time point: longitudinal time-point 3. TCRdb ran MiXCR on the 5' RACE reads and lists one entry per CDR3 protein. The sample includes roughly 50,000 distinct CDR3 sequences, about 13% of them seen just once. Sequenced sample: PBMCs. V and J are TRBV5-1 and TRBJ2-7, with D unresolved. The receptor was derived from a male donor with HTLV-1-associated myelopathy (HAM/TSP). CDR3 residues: CASSSTFKLLGEQYF. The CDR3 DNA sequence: TGCGCCAGCAGCTCGACCTTCAAGTTACTGGGCGAGCAGTACTTC.